The sequence of this T cell receptor beta chain was determined in a study of blood T cell repertoires in COVID-19. This CDR3 is 17 amino acids long. The trim removed 5 bases at V and 3 bases at J, leaving 12 bases unmatched. Germline V lookup: CDR1 SGHNT, CDR2 YYREEE (reference sequence). Authors' analysis steps: Estimation of nucleated cell counts relied on the amplification of reference gene primers. Sequenced by immunoSEQ multiplex PCR; TCRdb stores in-frame clones only, minus some. V and J calls and clone size are given by that table; D and trimming were obtained from the DNA. Found here are over 80,000 clones, roughly nine tenths of them singletons; the top ten hold 1.8%.

The origin of this receptor is a human donor with active COVID-19. The donor label of this sample is uncertain. Sequencing was carried out using peripheral blood. This chain joins TRBV5-4 and TRBJ2-5; TRBD2 agrees at 11 bases. CDR3 in amino acids: CASSATSGGALKETQYF. DNA for the CDR3: TGTGCCAGCAGTGCAACTAGCGGGGGCGCTCTTAAAGAGACCCAGTACTTC.